Listed below are T cell receptor beta chains from one sample, sequenced in a study of shared clonotypes between healthy human individuals. Sequencing used immunoSEQ multiplex PCR; TCRdb keeps in-frame clones, though not all of them. The sample has 760,000 or so clones; approximately 96% are singletons. The sample comprised naive CD8+ T cells sorted from blood. Receptors originate from a man aged 25 to 40 in good health. Both conserved end residues are part of each CDR3. D genes are given only for firm matches. The size entry is marked missing in some rows and otherwise reads once, few, many or a size class.

J gene | V gene | clone size | D gene | CDR3 DNA | CDR3 protein
TRBJ2-2 | TRBV9 | NA | TRBD2 | TGTGCCAGCAGCCTCCGGGGAGCGGGAGAAACCGGGGAGCTGTTTTTT | CASSLRGAGETGELFF
TRBJ1-2 | TRBV6-5 | NA | NA | TGTGCCAGCAGCCCGGCCCACGGAAACTATGGCTACACCTTC | CASSPAHGNYGYTF
TRBJ2-1 | TRBV7-9 | NA | NA | TGTGCCAGCAGTTCGACAAACGACAATGAGCAGTTCTTC | CASSSTNDNEQFF
TRBJ2-5 | TRBV18 | NA | NA | TGTGCCAGCTCACCTATCGCCAGACAAGAGACCCAGTACTTC | CASSPIARQETQYF
TRBJ2-5 | TRBV28 | NA | TRBD2 | TGTGCCAGCAGTTTATCTCCGCGGGAGGGTCGGGAGACCCAGTACTTC | CASSLSPREGRETQYF
TRBJ2-7 | TRBV7-8 | NA | NA | TGTGCCAGCAGCTTATGGGCCACAGGGTCCTACGAGCAGTACTTC | CASSLWATGSYEQYF
TRBJ2-1 | TRBV27 | NA | NA | TGTGCCAGCAGTTTACGGCGAGACGATGAGCAGTTCTTC | CASSLRRDDEQFF
TRBJ2-1 | TRBV4-3 | NA | TRBD2 | TGCGCCAGCAGCCAAGGTGGACTAGCGGGGGCCTTGGAGCAGTTCTTC | CASSQGGLAGALEQFF
TRBJ1-2 | TRBV18 | NA | NA | TGTGCCAGCTCACCAGGGGGCAGGGTCGGCGGCTACACCTTC | CASSPGGRVGGYTF
TRBJ1-5 | TRBV28 | NA | NA | TGTGCCAGTTCCCGGGACACTAATCAGCCCCAGCATTTT | CASSRDTNQPQHF
TRBJ1-5 | TRBV10-2 | NA | TRBD1 | TGCGCCAGCAGGCCGGGACAGCTAAATCAGCCCCAGCATTTT | CASRPGQLNQPQHF
TRBJ2-1 | TRBV29-1 | NA | NA | TGCAGCGTTGCTGATGGGGGTTGGGAGCAGTTCTTC | CSVADGGWEQFF
TRBJ2-7 | TRBV4-1 | NA | NA | TGCGCCAGCAGCCAAGAGAACCAGGGTCTCCCCTACGAGCAGTACTTC | CASSQENQGLPYEQYF
TRBJ1-5 | TRBV5-1 | NA | NA | TGCGCCAGCAGCTTGGATGGGGGCTGGCAGCCCCAGCATTTT | CASSLDGGWQPQHF
TRBJ2-1 | TRBV7-8 | NA | NA | TGTGCCAGCAGCTTAGGACTAACCGACAACTACAATGAGCAGTTCTTC | CASSLGLTDNYNEQFF
TRBJ2-7 | TRBV19 | once | TRBD1 | TGTGCCTGTAGCAAGACAGGGGGGACATACGAGCAGTACTTC | CACSKTGGTYEQYF
TRBJ2-1 | TRBV9 | NA | NA | TGTGCCAGCAGCGCCCCCCCAGGTTACAATGAGCAGTTCTTC | CASSAPPGYNEQFF
TRBJ2-7 | TRBV4-1 | NA | NA | TGCGCCAGCAGCCGGGGGGCGGGCAACTACGAGCAGTACTTC | CASSRGAGNYEQYF
TRBJ2-7 | TRBV4-1 | NA | NA | TGCGCCAGCAGCCACCGAGACAGGCCTTACGAGCAGTACTTC | CASSHRDRPYEQYF
TRBJ2-3 | TRBV13 | NA | NA | TGTGCCAGCAGCGCGGGGACCTCCGGGGGCACAGATACGCAGTATTTT | CASSAGTSGGTDTQYF
TRBJ1-2 | TRBV14 | NA | NA | TGTGCCAGCAGCCAAGAGGAGGAAACTAACTATGGCTACACCTTC | CASSQEEETNYGYTF
TRBJ2-7 | TRBV14 | NA | NA | TGTGCCAGCAGCCGAGATCAAACCTCCTTTTCCTACGAGCAGTACTTC | CASSRDQTSFSYEQYF
TRBJ1-5 | TRBV6-5 | NA | NA | TGTGCCAGCAGTCAACAGGGAAATCAGCCCCAGCATTTT | CASSQQGNQPQHF
TRBJ2-1 | TRBV4-1 | NA | NA | TGCGCCAGCAGCCAAGGGCTCAGTATAGGGGCGAGCAATGAGCAGTTCTTC | CASSQGLSIGASNEQFF
TRBJ2-7 | TRBV7-8 | NA | NA | TGTGCCAGCACAGGGACTTTAAACTTAAACGGGAAGCAGTACTTC | CASTGTLNLNGKQYF
TRBJ2-3 | TRBV29-1 | NA | TRBD2 | TGCAGCGTCGGGGTTCTAGCGGGAAACACAGATACGCAGTATTTT | CSVGVLAGNTDTQYF
TRBJ2-1 | TRBV13 | NA | NA | TGTGCCAGCAGGCAGTTTTACCCCTTTAGGGTGCTTAAAAACCGGGAGACGGCCTGTGAGCAGTTCTTC | CASRQFYPFRVLKNRETACEQFF
TRBJ2-1 | TRBV27 | NA | TRBD2 | TGTGCCAGCAGTAAAGGACTAGTAGGTGAGCAGTTCTTC | CASSKGLVGEQFF
TRBJ2-7 | TRBV27 | few | NA | TGTGCCAGCAGTTCCATTAGCGGCGAGCAGTACTTC | CASSSISGEQYF
TRBJ2-7 | TRBV18 | few | TRBD1 | TGTGCCAGCTCACCACGGGACAGGGGCTCCTACGAGCAGTACTTC | CASSPRDRGSYEQYF
TRBJ2-1 | TRBV29-1 | once | TRBD2 | TGCAGCGTTGAAGGGACTAGCGGGAGGGGGTTCTTC | CSVEGTSGRGFF
TRBJ2-1 | TRBV9 | NA | NA | TGTGCCAGCAGCGTCCTCGATATCGGTGAGCAGTTCTTC | CASSVLDIGEQFF
TRBJ2-1 | TRBV2 | NA | NA | TGTGCCAGCAGTGAACCCTACAGGGTACATTCCTACAATGAGCAGTTCTTC | CASSEPYRVHSYNEQFF
TRBJ2-1 | TRBV11-2 | NA | NA | TGTGCCAGCAGCTTAGATACGGGACCCTCTTTCTTC | CASSLDTGPSFF
TRBJ1-2 | TRBV7-8 | NA | NA | TGTGCCAGCGGAGTCGGGGGGGTTGGCTACACCTTC | CASGVGGVGYTF
TRBJ2-3 | TRBV15 | once | TRBD2 | TGTGCCACCAGCAGAGTGGGGGGTCCGGGAGGGAACACAGATACGCAGTATTTT | CATSRVGGPGGNTDTQYF
TRBJ1-5 | TRBV4-3 | NA | NA | TGCGCCAGCAGCCAAGATGTAGGGGTTCAGCCCCAGCATTTT | CASSQDVGVQPQHF
TRBJ2-1 | TRBV5-1 | NA | TRBD1 | TGCGCCAGCAGCCCGGGACAGAGCGGACCACAAAGCAATGAGCAGTTCTTC | CASSPGQSGPQSNEQFF
TRBJ2-1 | TRBV12-5 | NA | NA | TGTGCTAGTGGTGGGGCGACAGAGCAGTTCTTC | CASGGATEQFF
TRBJ2-7 | TRBV27 | NA | NA | TGTGCCAGCAGTTTGACCGGCATGAAGCAGTACTTC | CASSLTGMKQYF
TRBJ2-1 | TRBV18 | NA | NA | TGTGCCAGCTCACCAAGCTCGATCAATGAGCAGTTCTTC | CASSPSSINEQFF
TRBJ2-7 | TRBV10-2 | NA | NA | TGCGCCAGCAGAGAAGGGACCTACTACGAGCAGTACTTC | CASREGTYYEQYF
TRBJ2-7 | TRBV27 | NA | TRBD2 | TGTGCCAGCAGTTTTCTCGGCGGTTCTAGCGGGAGCTACGAGCAGTACTTC | CASSFLGGSSGSYEQYF
TRBJ2-1 | TRBV19 | NA | NA | TGTGCCAGTAGTATTTGGGTAGGGGACGGTAATGAGCAGTTCTTC | CASSIWVGDGNEQFF
TRBJ2-7 | TRBV5-1 | NA | NA | TGCGCCAGCAGCTTGGCGGCCACGAGAACCTACGAGCAGTACTTC | CASSLAATRTYEQYF
TRBJ2-1 | TRBV6-6 | NA | TRBD2 | TGTGCCAGCAGTCGCGGGAGTAACTACAATGAGCAGTTCTTC | CASSRGSNYNEQFF
TRBJ1-2 | TRBV5-6 | NA | NA | TGTGCCAGCAGCTTGGCAGTAAATGGCTACACCTTC | CASSLAVNGYTF
TRBJ2-3 | TRBV9 | NA | NA | TGTGCCAGCAACCAGGAGGGAGATACGCAGTATTTT | CASNQEGDTQYF
TRBJ2-5 | TRBV5-6 | NA | NA | TGTGCCAGCAGCTTGGGGACGGGGCCGGAGACCCAGTACTTC | CASSLGTGPETQYF
TRBJ2-1 | TRBV28 | NA | TRBD1 | TGTGCCAGCAGCTCACCGGGACAGAGATACAATGAGCAGTTCTTC | CASSSPGQRYNEQFF
TRBJ2-3 | TRBV11-3 | once | NA | TGTGCCAGCAGCGGCACTGGGGGCGATGCGACAGATACGCAGTATTTT | CASSGTGGDATDTQYF